This entry lists 5 T cell receptor beta chains sequenced from one sample in a study of molecular identifiers for immune sequencing clone quantification (dated by TCRdb to 2017 to 2018). Libraries were constructed by PCR. Sequencing used a NextSeq 500. Using fastp at Q25 and MiXCR, TCRdb reprocessed the public reads and kept productive beta chains. Each CDR3 protein appears once, grouped with its most common genes and DNA. The sample has roughly 97,000 distinct CDR3 sequences on record, 24% of them singletons. More than 0.8% of the sample lies in the top ten. The source material was naive CD8+ T cells from blood, with Jurkat cell RNA spiked in. In the paper's terms, the cell subset or site label means: FACS-sorted CD8+CD4-CCR7+CD45RA+ naive T cells. The receptors stem from a human donor in good health. Some libraries in this study had Jurkat cell RNA spiked in.

This clonotype appeared a few times. This sequence joins TRBV6-5 and TRBJ2-5; TRBD1 aligns across 8 bases. V trimming: 4 bases; J trimming: 7 bases; junction bases outside the gene matches: 11. Germline V lookup: CDR1 MNHEY, CDR2 SVGAGI. This CDR3 is 15 amino acids long. CDR3 DNA sequence: TGTGCCAGCAGTTTACCTAGGACAGGGTTTGGGACCCAGTACTTC. This encodes CASSLPRTGFGTQYF.

This clonotype was seen ten or more times. The V call is TRBV13, the J call TRBJ1-1, with D possibly matching TRBD1 (5 bases). V gave up 5 bases and J gave up 1 base, with 8 bases separating them. This CDR3 spans 13 amino acids. Germline loops: CDR1 PRHDT, CDR2 FYEKMQ (reference sequence). The chain's CDR3 is CASSPGQNTEAFF. The DNA for the CDR3 is TGTGCCAGCAGCCCAGGACAGAACACTGAAGCTTTCTTT.

In DNA form, the CDR3 reads TGTGCCAGCAGCTTCCCTTTAACAGGTAGCTCCTACAATGAGCAGTTCTTC. Encoded protein: CASSFPLTGSSYNEQFF. The chain couples TRBV7-2 to TRBJ2-1; D is possibly TRBD1 (5 bases). CDR3 size: 17 residues. The germline V and J ends were trimmed by 3 bases and 0 bases, with 15 bases remaining between them. Germline V gene data show CDR1 as SGHTA and CDR2 as FQGNSA. The complete variable domain, with remaining parts taken from reference TRBV7-2 and TRBJ2-1, reads GAGVSQSPSNKVTEKGKDVELRCDPISGHTALYWYRQSLGQGLEFLIYFQGNSAPDKSGLPSDRFSAERTGGSVSTLTIQRTQQEDSAVYLCASSFPLTGSSYNEQFFGPGTRLTVL.

This clonotype was seen at least ten times. The chain carries TRBV29-1 and TRBJ2-3; D is uncertain. There are 12 residues in the CDR3. Per germline, CDR1 SQVTM and CDR2 ANQGSEA. The V and J ends lost 5 bases and 6 bases respectively, with 12 bases between them. CDR3 amino acids: CSVPTWTDTQYF. The CDR3 nucleotides are TGCAGCGTTCCTACATGGACGGATACGCAGTATTTT.

This clonotype was picked up many times. The chain recombines TRBV15 with TRBJ2-7; D is tentatively TRBD1 or TRBD2 (5 bases each). Trimming took 0 bases from V and 4 from J, leaving 16 bases between them. The CDR3 totals 16 residues. Germline V gene lookup returns CDR1 LNHNV and CDR2 YYDKDF (reference sequence). The CDR3 here is CATSRDLGERGYEQYF. The CDR3 nucleotides read TGTGCCACCAGCAGAGATCTCGGGGAGAGGGGTTACGAGCAGTACTTC.